This TCR beta chain was observed in a study of control samples from healthy donors and cancer patients. CDR3 length equals 13 residues. Trimming shortened V by 5 bases and J by 1 base, and 8 bases separated the two germline ends. The germline gives CDR1 LNHDA, CDR2 SQIVND (reference sequence). Assay used: immunoSEQ multiplex PCR; TCRdb lists only in-frame clones, some missing. The sample contains about 49,000 clones, 70% to 90% of which appear only once. There are a few counts of this clone. The rearrangement uses TRBV19 and TRBJ1-1; D remains unclear. This receptor was taken from a woman aged 45-59 years with lung cancer. Specimen: PBMCs. In DNA form, the CDR3 reads TGTGCCAGTAGTCGAACAGAGAACACTGAAGCTTTCTTT. Its translation is CASSRTENTEAFF.